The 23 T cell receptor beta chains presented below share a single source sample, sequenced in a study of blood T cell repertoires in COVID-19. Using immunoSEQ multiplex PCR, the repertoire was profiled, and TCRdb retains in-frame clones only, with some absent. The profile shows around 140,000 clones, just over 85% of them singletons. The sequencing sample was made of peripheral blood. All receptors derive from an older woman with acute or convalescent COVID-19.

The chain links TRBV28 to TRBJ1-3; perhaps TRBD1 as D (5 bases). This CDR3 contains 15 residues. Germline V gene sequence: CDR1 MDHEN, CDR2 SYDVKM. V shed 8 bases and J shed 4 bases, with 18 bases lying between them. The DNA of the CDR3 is TGTGCCAGCGTAAAAGACGCAAACAGGGGAAACACCATATATTTT. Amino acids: CASVKDANRGNTIYF.

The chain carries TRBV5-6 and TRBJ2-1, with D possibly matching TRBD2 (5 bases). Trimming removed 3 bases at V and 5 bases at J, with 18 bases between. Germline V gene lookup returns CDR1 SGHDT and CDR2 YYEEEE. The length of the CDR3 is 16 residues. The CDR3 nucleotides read TGTGCCAGCAGCTCCCCGGGGATTGGTGGGAACAATGAGCAGTTCTTC. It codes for CASSSPGIGGNNEQFF.

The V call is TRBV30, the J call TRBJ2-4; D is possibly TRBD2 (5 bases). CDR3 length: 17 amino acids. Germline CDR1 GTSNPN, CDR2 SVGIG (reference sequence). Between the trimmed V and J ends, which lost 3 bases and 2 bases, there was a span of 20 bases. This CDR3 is CAWSPQAEEPTKNIQYF. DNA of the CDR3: TGTGCCTGGAGCCCCCAGGCGGAGGAGCCTACCAAAAACATTCAGTACTTC. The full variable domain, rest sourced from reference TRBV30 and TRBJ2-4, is SQTIHQWPATLVQPVGSPLSLECTVEGTSNPNLYWYRQAAGRGLQLLFYSVGIGQISSEVPQNLSASRPQDRQFILSSKKLLLSDSGFYLCAWSPQAEEPTKNIQYFGAGTRLSVL.

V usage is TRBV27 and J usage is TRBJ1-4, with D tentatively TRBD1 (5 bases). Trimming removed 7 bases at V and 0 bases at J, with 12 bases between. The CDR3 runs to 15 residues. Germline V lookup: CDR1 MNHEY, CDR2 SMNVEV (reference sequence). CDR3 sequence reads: CASTSFRATNEKLFF. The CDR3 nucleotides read TGTGCCAGCACCTCATTCAGGGCAACTAATGAAAAACTGTTTTTT.

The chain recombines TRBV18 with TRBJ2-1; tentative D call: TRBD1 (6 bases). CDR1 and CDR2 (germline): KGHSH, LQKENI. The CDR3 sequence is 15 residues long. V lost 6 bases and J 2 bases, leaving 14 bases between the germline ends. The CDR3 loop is CASSINRATYNEQFF. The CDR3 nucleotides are TGTGCCAGCTCTATAAACAGGGCAACCTACAATGAGCAGTTCTTC.

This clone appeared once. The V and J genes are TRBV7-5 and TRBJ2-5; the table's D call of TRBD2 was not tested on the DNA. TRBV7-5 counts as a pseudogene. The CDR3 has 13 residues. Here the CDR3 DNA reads TGTGCTCCGCGGGGGCGTGAACAAGGGACCCAGTACTTC. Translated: CAPRGREQGTQYF.

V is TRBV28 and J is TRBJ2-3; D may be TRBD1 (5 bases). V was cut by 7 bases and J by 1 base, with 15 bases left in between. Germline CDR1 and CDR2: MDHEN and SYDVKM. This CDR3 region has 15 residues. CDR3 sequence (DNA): TGTGCCAGCACCCCCCCAGGGTTGGGCACAGATACGCAGTATTTT. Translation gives CASTPPGLGTDTQYF.

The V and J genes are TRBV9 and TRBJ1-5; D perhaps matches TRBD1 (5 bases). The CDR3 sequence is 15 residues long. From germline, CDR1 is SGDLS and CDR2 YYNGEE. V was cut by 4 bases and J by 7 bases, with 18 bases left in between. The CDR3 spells CASSTRGEAGQPQHF. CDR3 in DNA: TGTGCCAGCAGCACCCGAGGGGAGGCGGGCCAGCCCCAGCATTTT.

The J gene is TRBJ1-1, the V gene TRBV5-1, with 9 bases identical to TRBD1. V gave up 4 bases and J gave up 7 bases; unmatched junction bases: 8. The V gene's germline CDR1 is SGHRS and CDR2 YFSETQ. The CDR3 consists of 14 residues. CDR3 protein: CASSPRQGEGEAFF. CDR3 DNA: TGCGCCAGCAGCCCCCGACAGGGGGAAGGTGAAGCTTTCTTT.

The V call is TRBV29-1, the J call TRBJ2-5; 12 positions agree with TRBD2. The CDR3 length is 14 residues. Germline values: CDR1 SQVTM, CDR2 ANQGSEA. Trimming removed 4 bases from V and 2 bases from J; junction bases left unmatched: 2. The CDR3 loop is CSVATSGGQETQYF. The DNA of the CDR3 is TGCAGCGTTGCGACTAGCGGGGGACAAGAGACCCAGTACTTC. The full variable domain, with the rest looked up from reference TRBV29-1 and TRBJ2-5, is SAVISQKPSRDICQRGTSLTIQCQVDSQVTMMFWYRQQPGQSLTLIATANQGSEATYESGFVIDKFPISRPNLTFSTLTVSNMSPEDSSIYLCSVATSGGQETQYFGPGTRLLVL.

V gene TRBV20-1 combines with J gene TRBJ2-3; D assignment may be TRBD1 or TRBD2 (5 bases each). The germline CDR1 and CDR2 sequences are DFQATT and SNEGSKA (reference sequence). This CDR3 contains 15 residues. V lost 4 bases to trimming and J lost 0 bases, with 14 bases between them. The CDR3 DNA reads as TGCAGTGCTACTGACAGACTATCTAGCACAGATACGCAGTATTTT. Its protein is CSATDRLSSTDTQYF.

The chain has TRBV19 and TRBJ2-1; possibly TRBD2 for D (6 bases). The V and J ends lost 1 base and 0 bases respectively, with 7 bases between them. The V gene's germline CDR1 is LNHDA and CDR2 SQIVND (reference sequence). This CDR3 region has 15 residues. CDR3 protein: CASSIGLGSYNEQFF. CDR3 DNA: TGTGCCAGTAGTATAGGACTAGGCTCCTACAATGAGCAGTTCTTC.

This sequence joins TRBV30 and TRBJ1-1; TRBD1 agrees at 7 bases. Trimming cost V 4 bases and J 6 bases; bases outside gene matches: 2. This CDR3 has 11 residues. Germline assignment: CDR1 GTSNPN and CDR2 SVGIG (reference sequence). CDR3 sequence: CAWNGQAEAFF. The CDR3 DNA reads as TGTGCCTGGAACGGACAGGCTGAAGCTTTCTTT.

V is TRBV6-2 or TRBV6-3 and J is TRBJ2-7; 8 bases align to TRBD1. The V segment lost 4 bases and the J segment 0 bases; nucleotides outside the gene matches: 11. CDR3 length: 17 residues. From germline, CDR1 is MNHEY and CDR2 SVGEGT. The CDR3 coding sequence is TGTGCCAGCAGTTTAGGGACAGGATGGGACAGCTCCTACGAGCAGTACTTC. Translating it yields CASSLGTGWDSSYEQYF.

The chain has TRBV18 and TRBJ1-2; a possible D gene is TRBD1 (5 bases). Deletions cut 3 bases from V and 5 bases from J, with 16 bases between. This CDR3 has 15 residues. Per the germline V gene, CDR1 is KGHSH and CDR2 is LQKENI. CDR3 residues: CASSPPGGSGYGYTF. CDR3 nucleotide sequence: TGTGCCAGCTCACCGCCCGGGGGAAGCGGGTATGGCTACACCTTC.

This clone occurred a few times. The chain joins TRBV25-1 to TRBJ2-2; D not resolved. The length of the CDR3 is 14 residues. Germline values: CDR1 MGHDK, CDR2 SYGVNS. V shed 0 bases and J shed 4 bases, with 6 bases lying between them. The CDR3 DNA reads TGTGCCAGCAGTGAATATAGCCTCACCGGGGAGCTGTTTTTT. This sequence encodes CASSEYSLTGELFF.

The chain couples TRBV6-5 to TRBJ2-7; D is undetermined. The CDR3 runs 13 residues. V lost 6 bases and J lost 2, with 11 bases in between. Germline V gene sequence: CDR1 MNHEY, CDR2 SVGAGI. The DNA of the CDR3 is TGTGCCAGCAGATCCGGGTATACCTACGAGCAGTACTTC. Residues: CASRSGYTYEQYF.

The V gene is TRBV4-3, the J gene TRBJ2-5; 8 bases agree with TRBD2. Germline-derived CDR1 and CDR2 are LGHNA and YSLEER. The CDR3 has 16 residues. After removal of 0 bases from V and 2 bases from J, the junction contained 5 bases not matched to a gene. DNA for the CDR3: TGCGCCAGCAGCCAAGATTTTCGGGGGGGTCAAGAGACCCAGTACTTC. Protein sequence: CASSQDFRGGQETQYF.

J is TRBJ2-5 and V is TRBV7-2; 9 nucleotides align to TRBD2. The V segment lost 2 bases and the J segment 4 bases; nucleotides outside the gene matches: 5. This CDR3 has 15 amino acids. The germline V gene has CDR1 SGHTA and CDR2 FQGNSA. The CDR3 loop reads CASSLMRGGRETQYF. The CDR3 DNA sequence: TGTGCCAGCAGCTTAATGCGGGGGGGAAGAGAGACCCAGTACTTC.

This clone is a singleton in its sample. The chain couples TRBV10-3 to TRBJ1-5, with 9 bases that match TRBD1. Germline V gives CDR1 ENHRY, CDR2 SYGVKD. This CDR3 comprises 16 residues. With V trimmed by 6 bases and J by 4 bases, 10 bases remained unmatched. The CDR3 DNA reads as TGTGCCATCAGAAGTAGCCTGGGACAGGGAAATCAGCCCCAGCATTTT. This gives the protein CAIRSSLGQGNQPQHF.

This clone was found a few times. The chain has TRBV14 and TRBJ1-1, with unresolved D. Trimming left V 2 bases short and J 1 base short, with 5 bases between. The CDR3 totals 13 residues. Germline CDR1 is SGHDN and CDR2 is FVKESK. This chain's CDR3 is CASSQIQNTEAFF. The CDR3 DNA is TGTGCCAGCAGCCAAATACAGAACACTGAAGCTTTCTTT.

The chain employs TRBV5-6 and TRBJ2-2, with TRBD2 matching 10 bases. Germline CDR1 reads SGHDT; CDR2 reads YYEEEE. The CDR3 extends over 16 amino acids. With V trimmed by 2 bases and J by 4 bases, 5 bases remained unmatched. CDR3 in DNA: TGTGCCAGCAGCTTTTGGCTAGCGGGGGTCACCGGGGAGCTGTTTTTT. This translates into CASSFWLAGVTGELFF.

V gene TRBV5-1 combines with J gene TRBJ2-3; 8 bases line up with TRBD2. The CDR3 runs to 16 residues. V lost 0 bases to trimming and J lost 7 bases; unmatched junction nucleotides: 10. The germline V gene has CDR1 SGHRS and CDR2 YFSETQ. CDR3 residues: CASSLGFGGAGNTQYF. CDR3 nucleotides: TGCGCCAGCAGCTTGGGATTCGGGGGGGCCGGGAATACGCAGTATTTT.